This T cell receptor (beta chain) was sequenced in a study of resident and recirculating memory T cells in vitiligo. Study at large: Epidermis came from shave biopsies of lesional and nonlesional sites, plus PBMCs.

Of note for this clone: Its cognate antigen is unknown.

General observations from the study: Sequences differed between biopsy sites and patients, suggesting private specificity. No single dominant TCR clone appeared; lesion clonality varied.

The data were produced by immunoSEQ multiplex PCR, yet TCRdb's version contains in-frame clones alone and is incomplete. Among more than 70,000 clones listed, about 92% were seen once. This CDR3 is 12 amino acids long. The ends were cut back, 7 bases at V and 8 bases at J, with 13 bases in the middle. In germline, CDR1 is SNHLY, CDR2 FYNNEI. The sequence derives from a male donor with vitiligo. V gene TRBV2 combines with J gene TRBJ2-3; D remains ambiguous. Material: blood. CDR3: CASNSVVATQYF. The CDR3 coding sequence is TGTGCCAGCAACAGTGTCGTGGCTACGCAGTATTTT.